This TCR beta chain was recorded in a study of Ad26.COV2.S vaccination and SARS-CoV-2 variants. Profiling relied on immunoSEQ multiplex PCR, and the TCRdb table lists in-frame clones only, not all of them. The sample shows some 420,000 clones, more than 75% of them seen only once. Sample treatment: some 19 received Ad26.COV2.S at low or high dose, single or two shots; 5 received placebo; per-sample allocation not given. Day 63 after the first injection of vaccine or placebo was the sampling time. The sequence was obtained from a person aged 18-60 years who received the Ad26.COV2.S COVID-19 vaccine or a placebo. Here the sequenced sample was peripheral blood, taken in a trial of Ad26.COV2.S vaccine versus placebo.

The CDR3 spells CASSLMGLAQNTGELFF. The CDR3 DNA reads as TGTGCCAGCAGCTTAATGGGACTAGCGCAGAACACCGGGGAGCTGTTTTTT. The chain carries TRBV7-3 and TRBJ2-2; TRBD2 matches at 10 bases. Germline CDR1 SGHTA, CDR2 FQGTGA. The CDR3 totals 17 residues. V shed 1 base, J shed 1 base, and the junction held 3 bases outside the gene matches.